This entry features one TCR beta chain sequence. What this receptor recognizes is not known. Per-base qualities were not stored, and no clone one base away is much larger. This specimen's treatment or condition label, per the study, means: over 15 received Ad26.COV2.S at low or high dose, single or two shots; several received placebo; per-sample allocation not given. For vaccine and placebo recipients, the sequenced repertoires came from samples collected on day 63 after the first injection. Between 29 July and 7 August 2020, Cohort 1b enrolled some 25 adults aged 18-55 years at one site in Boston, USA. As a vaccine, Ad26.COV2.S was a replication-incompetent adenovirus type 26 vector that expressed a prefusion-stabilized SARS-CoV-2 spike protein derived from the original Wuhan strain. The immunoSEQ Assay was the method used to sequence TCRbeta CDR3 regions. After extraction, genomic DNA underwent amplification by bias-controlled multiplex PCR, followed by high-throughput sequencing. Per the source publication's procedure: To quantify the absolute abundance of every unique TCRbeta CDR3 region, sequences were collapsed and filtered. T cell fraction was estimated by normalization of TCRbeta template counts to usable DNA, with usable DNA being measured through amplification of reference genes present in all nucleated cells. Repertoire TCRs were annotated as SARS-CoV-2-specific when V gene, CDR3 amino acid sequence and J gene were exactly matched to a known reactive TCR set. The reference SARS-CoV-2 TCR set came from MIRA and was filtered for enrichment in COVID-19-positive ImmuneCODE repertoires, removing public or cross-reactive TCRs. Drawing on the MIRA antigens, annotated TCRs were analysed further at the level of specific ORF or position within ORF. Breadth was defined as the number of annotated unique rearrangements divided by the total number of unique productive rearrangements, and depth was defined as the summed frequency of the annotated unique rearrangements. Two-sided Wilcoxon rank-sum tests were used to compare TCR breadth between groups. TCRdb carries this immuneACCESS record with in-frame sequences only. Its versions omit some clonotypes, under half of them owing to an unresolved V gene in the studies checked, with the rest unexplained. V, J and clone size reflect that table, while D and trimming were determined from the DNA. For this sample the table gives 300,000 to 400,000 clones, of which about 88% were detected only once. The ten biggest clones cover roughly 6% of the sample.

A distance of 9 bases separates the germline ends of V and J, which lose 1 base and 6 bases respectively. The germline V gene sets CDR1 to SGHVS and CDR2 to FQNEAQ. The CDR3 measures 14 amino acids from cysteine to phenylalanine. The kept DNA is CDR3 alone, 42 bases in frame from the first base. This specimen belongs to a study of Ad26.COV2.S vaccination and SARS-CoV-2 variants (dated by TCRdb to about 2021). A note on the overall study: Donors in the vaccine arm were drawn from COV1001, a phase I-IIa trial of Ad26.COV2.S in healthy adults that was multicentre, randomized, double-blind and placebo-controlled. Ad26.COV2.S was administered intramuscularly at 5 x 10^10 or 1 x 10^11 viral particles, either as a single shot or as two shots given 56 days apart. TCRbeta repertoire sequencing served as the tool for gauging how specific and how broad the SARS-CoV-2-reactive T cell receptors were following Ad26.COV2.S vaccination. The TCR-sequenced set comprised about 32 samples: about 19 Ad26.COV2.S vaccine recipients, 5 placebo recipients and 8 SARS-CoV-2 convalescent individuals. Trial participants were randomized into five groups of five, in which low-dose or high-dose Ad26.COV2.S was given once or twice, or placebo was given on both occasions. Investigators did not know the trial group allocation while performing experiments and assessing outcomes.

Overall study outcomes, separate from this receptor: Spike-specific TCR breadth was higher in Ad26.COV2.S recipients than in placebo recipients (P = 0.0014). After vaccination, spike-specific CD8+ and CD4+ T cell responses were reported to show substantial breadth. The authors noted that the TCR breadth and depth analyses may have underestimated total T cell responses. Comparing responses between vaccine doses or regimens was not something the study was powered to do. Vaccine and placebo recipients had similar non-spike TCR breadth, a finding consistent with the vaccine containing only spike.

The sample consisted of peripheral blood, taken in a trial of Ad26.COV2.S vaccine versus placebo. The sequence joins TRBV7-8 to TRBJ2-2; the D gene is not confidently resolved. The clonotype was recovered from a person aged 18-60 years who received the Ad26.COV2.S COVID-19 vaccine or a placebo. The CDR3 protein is CASSLDMSAGELFF. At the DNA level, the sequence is TGTGCCAGCAGCTTAGACATGTCGGCCGGGGAGCTGTTTTTT.